This T cell receptor beta chain was retrieved from a study of OX40 agonist ivuxolimab in advanced cancers. At the level of the study: Past anti-PD-1, anti-PD-L1 or anti-CTLA-4 therapy was accepted, and 30% to 50% had received some.

The length of the CDR3 is 14 residues. Per the germline V gene, CDR1 is SEHNR and CDR2 is FQNEAQ (reference sequence). Trimming stripped 7 bases from V and 8 bases from J, with 20 bases between. Data came from immunoSEQ multiplex PCR; TCRdb stores just in-frame clones and leaves some out. The sample shows 55,000 to 70,000 clones, roughly 89% of them seen only once. The specimen comprised CD4+ or CD8+ T cells sorted from blood, sampled in a trial of the OX40 agonist ivuxolimab. This receptor was obtained from an adult with an advanced solid tumor such as melanoma, head and neck, liver or kidney cancer. The V gene is TRBV7-9, the J gene TRBJ1-2; a possible D gene is TRBD1 (5 bases). This chain's CDR3 is CASTLGGQGLGYTF. The DNA for the CDR3 is TGTGCCAGCACCCTAGGTGGGCAGGGTTTGGGCTACACCTTC.